This record concerns one T cell receptor (beta chain) sequence. Its antigen is unknown. This CDR3 has 13 residues. V lost 5 bases, J lost 7 bases, and 7 bases stayed unmatched. The germline V gene encodes CDR1 LNHDA and CDR2 SQIVND (reference sequence). Only in-frame clones appear in the TCRdb table, and some are missing; sequencing was by immunoSEQ multiplex PCR. Among 140,000 to 150,000 clones, around 83% were seen once, and the ten largest hold about 4%. This entry belongs to a study of T cell responses to AZD1222 COVID-19 vaccine. Study results and caveats: There were repertoire samples only from the period after the peak T cell response. Reportedly, nearly half of unique spike TCRs recognized epitopes outside B.1.351/B.1.1.7 mutations.

This chain links TRBV19 with TRBJ2-5, with TRBD1 identical over 7 bases. Sequenced here: peripheral blood, sampled on day 0 of MenACWY control vaccination. The receptor was isolated from an adult in good health. The CDR3 reads CASSQGQARTQYF. CDR3 coding DNA: TGTGCCAGTAGTCAAGGACAGGCCAGGACCCAGTACTTC.